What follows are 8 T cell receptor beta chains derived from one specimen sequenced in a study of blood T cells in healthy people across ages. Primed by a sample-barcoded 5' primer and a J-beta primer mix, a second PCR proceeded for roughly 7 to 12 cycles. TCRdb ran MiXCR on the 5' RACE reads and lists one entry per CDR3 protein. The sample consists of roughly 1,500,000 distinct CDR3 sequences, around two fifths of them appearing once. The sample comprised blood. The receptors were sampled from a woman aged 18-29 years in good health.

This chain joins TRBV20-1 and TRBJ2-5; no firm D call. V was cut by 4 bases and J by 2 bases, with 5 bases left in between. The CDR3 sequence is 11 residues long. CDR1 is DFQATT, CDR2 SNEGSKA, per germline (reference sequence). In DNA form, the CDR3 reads TGCAGTGCTAACAGACAAGAGACCCAGTACTTC. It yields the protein CSANRQETQYF.

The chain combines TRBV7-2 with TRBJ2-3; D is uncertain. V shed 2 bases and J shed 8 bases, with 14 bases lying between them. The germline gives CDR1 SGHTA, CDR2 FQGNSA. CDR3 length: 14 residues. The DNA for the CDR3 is TGTGCCAGCAGCTTACTCCTAGGCCAATCTACGCAGTATTTT. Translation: CASSLLLGQSTQYF.

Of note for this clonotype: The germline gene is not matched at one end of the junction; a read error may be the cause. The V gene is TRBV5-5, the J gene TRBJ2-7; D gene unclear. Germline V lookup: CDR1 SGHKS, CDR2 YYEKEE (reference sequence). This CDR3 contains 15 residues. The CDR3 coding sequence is TGTGCCAGCAGCTTGGTGCCAGTAAACTCCTACGGGCAGTACTTC. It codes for CASSLVPVNSYGQYF.

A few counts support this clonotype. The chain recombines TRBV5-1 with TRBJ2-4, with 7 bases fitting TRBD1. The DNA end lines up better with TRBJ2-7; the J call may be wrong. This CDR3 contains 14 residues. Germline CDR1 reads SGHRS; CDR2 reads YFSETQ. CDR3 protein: CASSYRQGYNEQYF. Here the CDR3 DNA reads TGCGCCAGCAGCTATCGACAGGGATACAACGAGCAGTACTTC.

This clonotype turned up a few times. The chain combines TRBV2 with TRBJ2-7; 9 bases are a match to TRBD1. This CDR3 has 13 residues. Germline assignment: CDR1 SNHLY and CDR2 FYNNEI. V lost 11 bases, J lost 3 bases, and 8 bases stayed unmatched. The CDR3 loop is CAGRGTGIYEQYF. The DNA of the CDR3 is TGTGCCGGAAGAGGGACAGGGATCTACGAGCAGTACTTC.

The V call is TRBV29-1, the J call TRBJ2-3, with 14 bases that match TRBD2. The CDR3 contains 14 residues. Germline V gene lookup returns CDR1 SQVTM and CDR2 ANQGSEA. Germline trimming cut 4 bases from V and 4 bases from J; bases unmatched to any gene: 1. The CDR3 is CSVATSGGADTQYF. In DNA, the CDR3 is TGCAGCGTTGCGACTAGCGGGGGGGCAGATACGCAGTATTTT.

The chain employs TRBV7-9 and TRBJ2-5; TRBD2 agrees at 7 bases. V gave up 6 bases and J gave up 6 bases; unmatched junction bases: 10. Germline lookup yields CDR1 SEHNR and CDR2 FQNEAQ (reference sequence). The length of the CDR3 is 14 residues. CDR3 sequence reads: CASSPSGGTKTQYF. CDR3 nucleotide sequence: TGTGCCAGCAGTCCCTCGGGGGGAACCAAGACCCAGTACTTC.

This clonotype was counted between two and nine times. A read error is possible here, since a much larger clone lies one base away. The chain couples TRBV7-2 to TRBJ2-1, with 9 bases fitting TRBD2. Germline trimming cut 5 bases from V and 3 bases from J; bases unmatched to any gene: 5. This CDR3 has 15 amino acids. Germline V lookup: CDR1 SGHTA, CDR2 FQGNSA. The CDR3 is CASSGGGALYNEQFF. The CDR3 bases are TGTGCCAGCAGCGGCGGGGGGGCCCTCTACAATGAGCAGTTCTTC.